This TCR beta chain was profiled in a study of molecular identifiers for immune sequencing clone quantification. V gave up 4 bases and J gave up 7 bases; unmatched junction bases: 9. The CDR3 is 16 residues long. Germline assignment: CDR1 MNHEY and CDR2 SMNVEV (reference sequence). In its sample, this clonotype was seen once. TCRdb passed the PCR reads through MiXCR, listing each CDR3 protein once. The table lists roughly 100,000 distinct CDR3 sequences, 30% to 45% of them singletons, with roughly 10% in the top ten. The sequenced sample consisted of naive CD8+ T cells from blood, with Jurkat cell RNA spiked in. Subset described: FACS-sorted CD8+CD4-CCR7+CD45RA+ naive T cells. The chain has TRBV27 and TRBJ1-6, with TRBD1 matching 8 bases. The sequence was obtained from a human donor in good health. Some libraries in this study had Jurkat cell RNA spiked in. The CDR3 here is CASSSGGTGGNSPLHF. The CDR3 bases are TGTGCCAGCAGTTCCGGAGGGACAGGTGGGAATTCACCCCTCCACTTT.